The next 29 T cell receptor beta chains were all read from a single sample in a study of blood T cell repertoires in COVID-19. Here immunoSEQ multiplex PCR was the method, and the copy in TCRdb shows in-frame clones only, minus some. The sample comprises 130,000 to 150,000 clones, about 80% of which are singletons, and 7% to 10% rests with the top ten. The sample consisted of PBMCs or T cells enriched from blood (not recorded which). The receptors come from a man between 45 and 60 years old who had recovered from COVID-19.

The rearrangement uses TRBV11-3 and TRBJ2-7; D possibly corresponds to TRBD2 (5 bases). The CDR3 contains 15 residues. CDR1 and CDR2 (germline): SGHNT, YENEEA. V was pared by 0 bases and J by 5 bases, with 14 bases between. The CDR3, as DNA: TGTGCCAGCAGCTTAGATCTACGGGATGGGGACGAGCAGTACTTC. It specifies CASSLDLRDGDEQYF.

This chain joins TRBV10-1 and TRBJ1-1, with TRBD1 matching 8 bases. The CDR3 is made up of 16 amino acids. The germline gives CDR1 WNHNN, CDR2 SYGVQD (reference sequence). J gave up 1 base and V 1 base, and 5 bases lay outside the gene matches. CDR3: CASSECRTGTNTEAFF. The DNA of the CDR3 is TGCGCCAGCAGTGAGTGTAGGACAGGGACGAACACTGAAGCTTTCTTT.

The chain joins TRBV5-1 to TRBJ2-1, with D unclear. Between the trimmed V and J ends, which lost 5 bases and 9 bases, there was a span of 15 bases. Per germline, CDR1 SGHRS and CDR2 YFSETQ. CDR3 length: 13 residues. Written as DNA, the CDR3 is TGCGCCAGCAGGTTAAGTCTAGGTAGTGAGCAGTTCTTC. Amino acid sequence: CASRLSLGSEQFF.

The CDR3 loop is CASGGRKAGELFF. In nucleotides, the CDR3 is TGTGCCAGCGGGGGTCGGAAGGCCGGGGAGCTGTTTTTT. This chain connects TRBV19 to TRBJ2-2, with D perhaps TRBD2 (6 bases). Germline CDR1 is LNHDA and CDR2 is SQIVND (reference sequence). This CDR3 is 13 amino acids long. The ends were cut back, 9 bases at V and 6 bases at J, with 14 bases in the middle. The whole variable domain, filled in from reference TRBV19 and TRBJ2-2, reads DGGITQSPKYLFRKEGQNVTLSCEQNLNHDAMYWYRQDPGQGLRLIYYSQIVNDFQKGDIAEGYSVSREKKESFPLTVTSAQKNPTAFYLCASGGRKAGELFFGEGSRLTVL.

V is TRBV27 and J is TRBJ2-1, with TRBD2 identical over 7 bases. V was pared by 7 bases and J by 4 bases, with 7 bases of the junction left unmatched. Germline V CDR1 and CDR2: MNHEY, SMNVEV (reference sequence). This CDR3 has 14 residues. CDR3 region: CASNVGGYYNEQFF. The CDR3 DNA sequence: TGTGCCAGCAACGTGGGGGGGTATTACAATGAGCAGTTCTTC.

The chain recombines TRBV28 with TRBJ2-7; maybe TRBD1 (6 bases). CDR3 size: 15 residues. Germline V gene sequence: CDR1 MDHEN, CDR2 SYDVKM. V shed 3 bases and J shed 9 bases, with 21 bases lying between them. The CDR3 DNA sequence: TGTGCCAGCAGTTTTGAACAGGGTATAAAAGGAGGGCAGTACTTC. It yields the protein CASSFEQGIKGGQYF.

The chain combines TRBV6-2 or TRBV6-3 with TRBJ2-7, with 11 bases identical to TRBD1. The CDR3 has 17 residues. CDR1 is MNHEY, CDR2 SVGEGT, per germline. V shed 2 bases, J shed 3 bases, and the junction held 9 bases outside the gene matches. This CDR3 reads CASSYRILGQGVYEQYF. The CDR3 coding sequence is TGTGCCAGCAGTTACCGAATTTTGGGACAGGGGGTCTACGAGCAGTACTTC.

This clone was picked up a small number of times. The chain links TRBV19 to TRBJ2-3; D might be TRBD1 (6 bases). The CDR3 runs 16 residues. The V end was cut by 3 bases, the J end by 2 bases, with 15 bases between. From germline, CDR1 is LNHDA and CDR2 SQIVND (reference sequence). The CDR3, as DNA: TGTGCCAGTAGTATGCAGGGGCCGACTTACACAGATACGCAGTATTTT. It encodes CASSMQGPTYTDTQYF.

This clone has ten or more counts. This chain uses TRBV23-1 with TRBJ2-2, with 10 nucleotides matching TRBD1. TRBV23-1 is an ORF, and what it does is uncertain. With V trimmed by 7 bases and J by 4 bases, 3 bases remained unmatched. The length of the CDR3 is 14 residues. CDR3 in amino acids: CASIDRGPTGELFF. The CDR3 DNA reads TGCGCCAGCATCGACAGGGGGCCCACCGGGGAGCTGTTTTTT.

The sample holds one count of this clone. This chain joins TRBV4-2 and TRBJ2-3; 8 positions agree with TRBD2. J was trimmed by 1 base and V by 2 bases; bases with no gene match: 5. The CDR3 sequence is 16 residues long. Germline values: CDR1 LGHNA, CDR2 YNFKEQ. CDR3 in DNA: TGTGCCAGCAGCCAACTCCGGGGGGGCCGCACAGATACGCAGTATTTT. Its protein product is CASSQLRGGRTDTQYF.

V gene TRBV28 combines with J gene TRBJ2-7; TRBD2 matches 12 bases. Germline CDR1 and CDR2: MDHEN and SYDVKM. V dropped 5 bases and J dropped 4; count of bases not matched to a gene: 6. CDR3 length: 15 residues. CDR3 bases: TGTGCCAGCAGTGCTTCCGGGACTAGCGGGTACGAGCAGTACTTC. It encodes CASSASGTSGYEQYF.

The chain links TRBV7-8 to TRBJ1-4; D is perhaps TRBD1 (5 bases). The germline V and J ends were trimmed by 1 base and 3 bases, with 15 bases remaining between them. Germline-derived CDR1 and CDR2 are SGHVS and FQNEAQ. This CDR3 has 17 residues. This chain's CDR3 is CASSLEAGVRANEKLFF. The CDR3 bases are TGTGCCAGCAGCTTAGAGGCGGGGGTGAGGGCTAATGAAAAACTGTTTTTT.

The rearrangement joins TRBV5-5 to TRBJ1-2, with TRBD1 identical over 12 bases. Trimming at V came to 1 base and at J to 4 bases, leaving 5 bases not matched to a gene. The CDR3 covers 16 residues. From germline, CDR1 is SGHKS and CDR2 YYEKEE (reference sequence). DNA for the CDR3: TGTGCCAGCAGCTTGCCCGGGACAGGGGGCTTCTATGGCTACACCTTC. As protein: CASSLPGTGGFYGYTF.

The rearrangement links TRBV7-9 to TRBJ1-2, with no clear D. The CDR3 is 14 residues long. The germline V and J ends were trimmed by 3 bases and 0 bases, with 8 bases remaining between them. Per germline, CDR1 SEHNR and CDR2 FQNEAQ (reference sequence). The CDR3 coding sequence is TGTGCCAGCAGCTTTTCACAGTCTAACTATGGCTACACCTTC. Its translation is CASSFSQSNYGYTF.

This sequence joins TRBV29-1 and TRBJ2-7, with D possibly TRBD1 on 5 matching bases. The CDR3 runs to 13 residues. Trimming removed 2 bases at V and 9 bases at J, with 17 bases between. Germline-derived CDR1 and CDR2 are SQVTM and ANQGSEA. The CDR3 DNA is TGCAGCGTTGAAACCAGGGAAAAGGTGCCGCAGTACTTC. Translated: CSVETREKVPQYF.

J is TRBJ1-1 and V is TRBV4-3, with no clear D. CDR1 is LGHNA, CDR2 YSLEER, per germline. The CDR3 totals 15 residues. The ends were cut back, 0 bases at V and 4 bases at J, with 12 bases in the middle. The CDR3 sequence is CASSQDSVRGTEAFF. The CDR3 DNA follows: TGCGCCAGCAGCCAAGATTCGGTCCGTGGCACTGAAGCTTTCTTT.

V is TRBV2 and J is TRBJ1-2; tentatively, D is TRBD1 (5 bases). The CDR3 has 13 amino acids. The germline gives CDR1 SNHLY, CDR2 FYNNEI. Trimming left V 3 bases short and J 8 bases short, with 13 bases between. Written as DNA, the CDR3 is TGTGCCAGCAGTGAGGGCAGGGTGCGAGGCTACACCTTC. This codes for CASSEGRVRGYTF.

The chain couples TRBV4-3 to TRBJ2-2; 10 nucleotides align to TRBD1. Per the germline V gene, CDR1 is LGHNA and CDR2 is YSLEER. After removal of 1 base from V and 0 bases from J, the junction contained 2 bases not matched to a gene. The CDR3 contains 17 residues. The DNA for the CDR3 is TGCGCCAGCAGCCAAGGACAGGGGGCCGCGAACACCGGGGAGCTGTTTTTT. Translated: CASSQGQGAANTGELFF.

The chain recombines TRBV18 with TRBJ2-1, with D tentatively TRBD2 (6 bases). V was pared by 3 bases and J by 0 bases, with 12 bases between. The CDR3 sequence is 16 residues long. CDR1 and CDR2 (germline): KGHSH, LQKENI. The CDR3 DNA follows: TGTGCCAGCTCACCCCTCCCTAGCGACTCCTACAATGAGCAGTTCTTC. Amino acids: CASSPLPSDSYNEQFF. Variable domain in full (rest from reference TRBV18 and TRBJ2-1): NAGVMQNPRHLVRRRGQEARLRCSPMKGHSHVYWYRQLPEEGLKFMVYLQKENIIDESGMPKERFSAEFPKEGPSILRIQQVVRGDSAAYFCASSPLPSDSYNEQFFGPGTRLTVL.

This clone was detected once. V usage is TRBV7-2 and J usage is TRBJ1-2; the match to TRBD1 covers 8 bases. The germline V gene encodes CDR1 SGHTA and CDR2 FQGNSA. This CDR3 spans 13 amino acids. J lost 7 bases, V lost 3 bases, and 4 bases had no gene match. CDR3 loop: CASSLDRDSGYTF. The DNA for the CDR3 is TGTGCCAGCAGCTTGGACAGGGACAGTGGCTACACCTTC.

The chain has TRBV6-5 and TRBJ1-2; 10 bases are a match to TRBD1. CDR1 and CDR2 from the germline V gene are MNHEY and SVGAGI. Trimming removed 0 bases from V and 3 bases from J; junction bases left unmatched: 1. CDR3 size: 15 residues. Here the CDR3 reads CASSYSGQGYYGYTF. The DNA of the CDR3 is TGTGCCAGCAGTTACTCGGGACAGGGGTACTATGGCTACACCTTC.

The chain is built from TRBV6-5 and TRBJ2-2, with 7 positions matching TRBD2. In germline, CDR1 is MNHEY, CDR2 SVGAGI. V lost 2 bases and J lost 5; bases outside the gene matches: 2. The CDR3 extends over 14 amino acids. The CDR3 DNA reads TGTGCCAGCAGTTACCAGCGGGGAACCGGGGAGCTGTTTTTT. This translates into CASSYQRGTGELFF.

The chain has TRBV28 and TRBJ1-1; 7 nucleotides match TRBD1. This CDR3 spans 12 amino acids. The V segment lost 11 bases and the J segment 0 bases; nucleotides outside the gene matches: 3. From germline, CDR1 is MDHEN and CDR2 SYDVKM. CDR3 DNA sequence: TGTGCCCTGGGACAGTTGAACACTGAAGCTTTCTTT. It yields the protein CALGQLNTEAFF. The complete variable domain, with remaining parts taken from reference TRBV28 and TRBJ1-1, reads DVKVTQSSRYLVKRTGEKVFLECVQDMDHENMFWYRQDPGLGLRLIYFSYDVKMKEKGDIPEGYSVSREKKERFSLILESASTNQTSMYLCALGQLNTEAFFGQGTRLTVV.

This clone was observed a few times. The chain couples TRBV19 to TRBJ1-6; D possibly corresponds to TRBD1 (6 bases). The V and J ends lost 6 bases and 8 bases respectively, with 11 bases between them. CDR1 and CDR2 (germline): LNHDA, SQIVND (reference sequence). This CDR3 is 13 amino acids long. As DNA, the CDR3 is TGTGCCAGTAGCCCAGGGGCGCATTCACCCCTCCACTTT. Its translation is CASSPGAHSPLHF.

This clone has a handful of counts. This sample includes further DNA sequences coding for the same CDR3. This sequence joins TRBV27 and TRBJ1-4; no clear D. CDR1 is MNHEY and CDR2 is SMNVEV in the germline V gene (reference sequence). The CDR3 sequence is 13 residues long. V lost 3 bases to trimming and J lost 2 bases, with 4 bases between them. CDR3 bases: TGTGCCAGCAGTTTTCGGACTAATGAAAAACTGTTTTTT. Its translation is CASSFRTNEKLFF.

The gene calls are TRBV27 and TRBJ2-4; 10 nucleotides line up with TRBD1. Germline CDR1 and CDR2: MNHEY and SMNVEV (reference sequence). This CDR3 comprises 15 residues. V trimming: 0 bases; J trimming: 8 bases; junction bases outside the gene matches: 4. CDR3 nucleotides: TGTGCCAGCAGTTTATCCCGGACAGGGGGACACATTCAGTACTTC. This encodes CASSLSRTGGHIQYF.

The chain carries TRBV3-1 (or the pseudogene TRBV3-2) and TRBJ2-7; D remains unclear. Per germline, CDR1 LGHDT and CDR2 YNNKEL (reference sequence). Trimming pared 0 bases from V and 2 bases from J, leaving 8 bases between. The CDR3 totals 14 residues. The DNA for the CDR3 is TGTGCCAGCAGCCAAGATCAACAAGCCTACGAGCAGTACTTC. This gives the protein CASSQDQQAYEQYF.

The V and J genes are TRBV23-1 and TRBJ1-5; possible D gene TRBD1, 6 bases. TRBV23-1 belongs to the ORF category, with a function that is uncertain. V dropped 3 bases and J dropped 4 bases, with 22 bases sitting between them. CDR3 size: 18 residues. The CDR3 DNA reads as TGCGCCAGCAGTCATCCGAAACCGGGACACCGAACTAATCAGCCCCAGCATTTT. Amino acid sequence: CASSHPKPGHRTNQPQHF.

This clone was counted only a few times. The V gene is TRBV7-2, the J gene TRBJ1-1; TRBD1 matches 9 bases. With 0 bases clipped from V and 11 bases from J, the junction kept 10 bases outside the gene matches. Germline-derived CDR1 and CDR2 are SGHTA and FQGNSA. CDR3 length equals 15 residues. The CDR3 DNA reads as TGTGCCAGCAGCTTAGCGATCGGGACAGGGCGCGGCGCTTTCTTT. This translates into CASSLAIGTGRGAFF.